Included here is one TCR beta chain sequence, with context. Libraries were prepared by immunoSEQ multiplex PCR; TCRdb keeps only in-frame clonotypes and omits some of them. The sample lists about 120,000 clones, about 91% occurring once. This record comes from a study of control samples from healthy donors and cancer patients. CDR1 is SGHNT and CDR2 is YENEEA in the germline V gene. This CDR3 spans 19 amino acids. With V trimmed by 4 bases and J by 2 bases, 12 bases remained unmatched. The sample comprised blood. The J gene is TRBJ2-3, the V gene TRBV11-3; TRBD2 agrees at 13 bases. The clonotype originates from a man aged 35 to 55 in good health. DNA of the CDR3: TGTGCCAGCAGCTCCACAGGGAGGACTAGCGGGGGCACCACAGATACGCAGTATTTT. Amino acids: CASSSTGRTSGGTTDTQYF.